This T cell receptor (beta chain) was identified during a study of vaccination effects on CD4 cells after COVID-19. The overall study: Relative to the second dose, post-vaccine samples were obtained a median of 72 days later. Whole-study findings and limits: Convalescent patients were scarce in the study, and it lacked early post-infection timepoints.

Of note for this clone: Its antigen remains unknown.

The CDR3 spans 13 residues. The V and J ends lost 3 bases and 7 bases respectively, with 12 bases between them. Germline V lookup: CDR1 KGHSH, CDR2 LQKENI. Libraries were prepared by immunoSEQ multiplex PCR; TCRdb keeps only in-frame clonotypes and omits some of them. The sample lists fewer than 15,000 clones; about 77% were seen once. Antigen-specific CD4+ T cells were expanded (with viral peptide pools) by the ViraFEST assay ahead of sequencing. The culture ran for 10 days before CD4+ T cells were isolated. Two doses of BNT162b2 or mRNA-1273 vaccine were administered to participants. Each vaccine recipient was nucleocapsid antibody negative and had no prior SARS-CoV-2 infection. Researchers reported culturing a few million PBMC in each well, adding approximately 10 IU/ml IL-2 and around 9.1 ug/ml peptides.

The origin of this receptor is a human donor who received a COVID-19 vaccine. The V call is TRBV18, the J call TRBJ1-2; the D is unclear. This material consisted of CD4+ T cells from PBMCs cultured with HCoV-NL63 spike peptides, taken after COVID-19 vaccination. The CDR3 nucleotides read TGTGCCAGCTCACCGGAGAGGGCGCCTGGCTACACCTTC. This encodes CASSPERAPGYTF.